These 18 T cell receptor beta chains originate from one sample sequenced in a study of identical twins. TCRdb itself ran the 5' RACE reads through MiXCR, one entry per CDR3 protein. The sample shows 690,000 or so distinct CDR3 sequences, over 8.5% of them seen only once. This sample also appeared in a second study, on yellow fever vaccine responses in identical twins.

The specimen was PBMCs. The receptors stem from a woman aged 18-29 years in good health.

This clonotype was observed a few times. The CDR3 nucleotides read TGCAGTGCTAGCTACGGTGGAAACACCATATATTTT. Encoded protein: CSASYGGNTIYF. The chain is built from TRBV20-1 and TRBJ1-3; D gene uncertain. The CDR3 has 12 amino acids. In germline, CDR1 is DFQATT, CDR2 SNEGSKA (reference sequence). V was cut by 3 bases and J by 3 bases, with 6 bases left in between.

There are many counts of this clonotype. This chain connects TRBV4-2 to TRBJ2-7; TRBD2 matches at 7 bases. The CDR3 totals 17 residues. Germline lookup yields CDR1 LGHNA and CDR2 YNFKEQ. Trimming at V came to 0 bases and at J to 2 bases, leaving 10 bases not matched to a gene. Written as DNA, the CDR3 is TGTGCCAGCAGCCAAGAATTTACGGGAGGTGGTACCTACGAGCAGTACTTC. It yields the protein CASSQEFTGGGTYEQYF.

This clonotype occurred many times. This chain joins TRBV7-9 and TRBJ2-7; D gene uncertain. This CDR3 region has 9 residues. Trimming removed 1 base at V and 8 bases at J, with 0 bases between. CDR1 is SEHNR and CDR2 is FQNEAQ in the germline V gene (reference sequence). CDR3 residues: CASSLEQYF. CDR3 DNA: TGTGCCAGCAGCTTAGAGCAGTACTTC.

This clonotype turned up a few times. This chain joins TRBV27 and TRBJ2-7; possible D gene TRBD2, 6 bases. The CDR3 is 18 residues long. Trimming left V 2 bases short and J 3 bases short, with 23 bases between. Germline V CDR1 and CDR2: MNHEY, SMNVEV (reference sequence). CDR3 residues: CASSLGGLRTEANYEQYF. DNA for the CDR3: TGTGCCAGCAGTTTAGGGGGGTTACGAACAGAGGCTAACTACGAGCAGTACTTC.

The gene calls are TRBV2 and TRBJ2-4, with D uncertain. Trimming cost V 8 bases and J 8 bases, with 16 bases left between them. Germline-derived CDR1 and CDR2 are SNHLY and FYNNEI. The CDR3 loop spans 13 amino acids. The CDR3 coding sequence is TGTGCCAGCGCCGGCAGGAGTCGGGACATTCAGTACTTC. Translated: CASAGRSRDIQYF.

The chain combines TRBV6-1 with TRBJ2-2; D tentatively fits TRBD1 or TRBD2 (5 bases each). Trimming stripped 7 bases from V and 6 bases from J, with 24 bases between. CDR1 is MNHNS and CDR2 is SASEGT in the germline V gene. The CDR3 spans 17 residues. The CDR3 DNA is TGTGCCAGCAACCGTCTTACGGGGCCTGGTGGGGCCGGGGAGCTGTTTTTT. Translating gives CASNRLTGPGGAGELFF.

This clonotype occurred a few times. CDR3 loop: CASTGTSGITGELFF. The CDR3 DNA is TGTGCCAGCACCGGGACATCGGGGATCACCGGGGAGCTGTTTTTT. The chain carries TRBV12-3 or TRBV12-4 and TRBJ2-2; D might be TRBD1 (6 bases). V dropped 7 bases and J dropped 4 bases, with 16 bases sitting between them. The CDR3 runs to 15 residues.

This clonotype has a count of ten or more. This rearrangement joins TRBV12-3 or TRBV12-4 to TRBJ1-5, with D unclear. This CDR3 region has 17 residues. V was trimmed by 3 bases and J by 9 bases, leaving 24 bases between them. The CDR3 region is CASSLGGVAGPGPPQHF. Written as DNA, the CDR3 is TGTGCCAGCAGTTTGGGTGGGGTTGCCGGACCCGGCCCGCCCCAGCATTTT.

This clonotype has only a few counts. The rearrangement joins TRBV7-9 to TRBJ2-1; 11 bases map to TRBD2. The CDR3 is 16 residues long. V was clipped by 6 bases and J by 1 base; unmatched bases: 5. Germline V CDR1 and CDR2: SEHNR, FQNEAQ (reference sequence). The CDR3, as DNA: TGTGCCAGCAGGCCGGGACTAGCGGCTTCCTACAATGAGCAGTTCTTC. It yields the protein CASRPGLAASYNEQFF. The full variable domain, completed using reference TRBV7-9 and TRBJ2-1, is DTGVSQNPRHKITKRGQNVTFRCDPISEHNRLYWYRQTLGQGPEFLTYFQNEAQLEKSRLLSDRFSAERPKGSFSTLEIQRTEQGDSAMYLCASRPGLAASYNEQFFGPGTRLTVL.

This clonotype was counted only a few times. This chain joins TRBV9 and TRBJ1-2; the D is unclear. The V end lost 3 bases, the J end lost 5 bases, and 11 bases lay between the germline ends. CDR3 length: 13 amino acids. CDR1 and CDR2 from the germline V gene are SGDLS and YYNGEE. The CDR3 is CASSGGEPYGYTF. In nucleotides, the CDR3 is TGTGCCAGCAGCGGTGGGGAGCCATATGGCTACACCTTC.

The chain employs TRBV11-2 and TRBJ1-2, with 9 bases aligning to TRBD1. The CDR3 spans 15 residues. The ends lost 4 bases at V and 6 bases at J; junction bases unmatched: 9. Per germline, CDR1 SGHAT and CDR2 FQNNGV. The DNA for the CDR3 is TGTGCCAGCAGCTCTCCCCGGACAGGGGAGGATGGCTACACCTTC. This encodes CASSSPRTGEDGYTF.

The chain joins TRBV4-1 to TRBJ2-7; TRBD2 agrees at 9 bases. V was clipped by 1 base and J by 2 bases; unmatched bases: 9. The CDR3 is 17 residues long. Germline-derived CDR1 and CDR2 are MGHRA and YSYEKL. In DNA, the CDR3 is TGCGCCAGCAGCCAAGGCACTTTAGCGGGAGCCCCCTACGAGCAGTACTTC. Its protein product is CASSQGTLAGAPYEQYF.

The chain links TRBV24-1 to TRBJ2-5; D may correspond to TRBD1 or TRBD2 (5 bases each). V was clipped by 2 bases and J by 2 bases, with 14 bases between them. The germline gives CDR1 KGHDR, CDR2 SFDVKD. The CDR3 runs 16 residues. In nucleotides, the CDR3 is TGTGCCACCAGTGATTGGGGGACGGCTACACAAGAGACCCAGTACTTC. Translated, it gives CATSDWGTATQETQYF.

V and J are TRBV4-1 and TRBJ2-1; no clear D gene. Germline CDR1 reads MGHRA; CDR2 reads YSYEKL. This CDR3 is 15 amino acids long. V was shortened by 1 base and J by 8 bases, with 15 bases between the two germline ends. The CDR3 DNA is TGCGCCAGCAGCCAAGTCATGACTCCAGGCTATGAGCAGTTCTTC. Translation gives CASSQVMTPGYEQFF.

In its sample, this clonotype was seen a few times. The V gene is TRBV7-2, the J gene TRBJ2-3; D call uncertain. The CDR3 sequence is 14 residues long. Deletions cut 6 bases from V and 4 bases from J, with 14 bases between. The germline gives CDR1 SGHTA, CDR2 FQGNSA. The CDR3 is CASSHRPIPDTQYF. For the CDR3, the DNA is TGTGCCAGCAGTCATAGACCAATCCCAGATACGCAGTATTTT.

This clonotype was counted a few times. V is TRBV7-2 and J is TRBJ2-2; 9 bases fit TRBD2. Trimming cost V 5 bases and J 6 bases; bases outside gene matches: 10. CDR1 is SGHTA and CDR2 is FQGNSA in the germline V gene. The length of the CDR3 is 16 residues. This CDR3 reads CASSIFQRGVSGELFF. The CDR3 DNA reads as TGTGCCAGCAGCATTTTCCAGCGGGGGGTTTCCGGGGAGCTGTTTTTT.

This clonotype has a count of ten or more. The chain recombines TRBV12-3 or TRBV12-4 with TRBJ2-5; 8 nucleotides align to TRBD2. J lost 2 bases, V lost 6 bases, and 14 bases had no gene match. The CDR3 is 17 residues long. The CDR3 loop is CASSGGGRMRGQETQYF. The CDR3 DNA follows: TGTGCCAGCAGCGGGGGGGGCCGGATGCGTGGACAAGAGACCCAGTACTTC.

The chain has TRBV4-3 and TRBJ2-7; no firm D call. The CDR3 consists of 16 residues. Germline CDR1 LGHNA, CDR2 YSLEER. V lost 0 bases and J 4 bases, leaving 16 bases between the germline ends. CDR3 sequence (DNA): TGCGCCAGCAGCCAAGATTCGTCTGGGCCCCGTTACGAGCAGTACTTC. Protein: CASSQDSSGPRYEQYF.